This TCR beta chain was sequenced during a study of T cells in Graves' hyperthyroidism and ophthalmopathy. V was shortened by 2 bases and J by 4 bases, with 9 bases between the two germline ends. The CDR3 sequence is 14 residues long. Germline loops: CDR1 SGHVS, CDR2 FNYEAQ. Regarding this clonotype: Its target is not known.

Researchers took RNA transcripts and amplified the TCR beta CDR3 regions from them. The HTBI primer set was used in a first-round RT-PCR of the TCR CDR3. One entry per CDR3 protein, called by TCRdb with MiXCR from the multiplex PCR reads. The data hold approximately 700,000 distinct CDR3 sequences, with approximately 42% observed a single time. Lactation, pregnancy, other autoimmune disease or uncontrolled infection excluded patients. Study outcomes and limitations: Blood samples included most of the expanded thyroid clonotypes exceeding 0.001.

V usage is TRBV7-6 and J usage is TRBJ1-5; D unclear. This TCR was sampled from an adult man with Graves' disease, either hyperthyroidism or ophthalmopathy (not recorded which). The specimen was peripheral blood or thyroid tissue (not recorded which). CDR3 region: CASSLLGFNQPQHF. Written as DNA, the CDR3 is TGTGCCAGCAGCTTACTAGGATTTAATCAGCCCCAGCATTTT.